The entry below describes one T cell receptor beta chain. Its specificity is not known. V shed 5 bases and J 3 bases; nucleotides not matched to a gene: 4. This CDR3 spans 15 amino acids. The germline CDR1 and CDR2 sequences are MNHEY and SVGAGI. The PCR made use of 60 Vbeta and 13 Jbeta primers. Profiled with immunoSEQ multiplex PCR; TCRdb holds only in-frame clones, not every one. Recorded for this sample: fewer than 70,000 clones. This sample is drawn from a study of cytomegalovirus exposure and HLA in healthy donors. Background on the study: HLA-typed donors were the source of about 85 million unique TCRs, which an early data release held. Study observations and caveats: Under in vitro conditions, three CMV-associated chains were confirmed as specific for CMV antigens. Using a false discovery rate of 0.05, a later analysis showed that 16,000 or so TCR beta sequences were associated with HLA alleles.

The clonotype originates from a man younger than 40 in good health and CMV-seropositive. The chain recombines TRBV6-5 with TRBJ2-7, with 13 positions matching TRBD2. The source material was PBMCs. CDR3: CASSIGLAGDYEQYF. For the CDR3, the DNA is TGTGCCAGCAGTATTGGACTAGCGGGGGACTACGAGCAGTACTTC.